These 8 T cell receptor beta chains were sequenced from one sample in a study of blood T cell repertoires in COVID-19. The protocol was immunoSEQ multiplex PCR, while the TCRdb copy is restricted to in-frame clones and leaves out a portion. The sample includes 400,000 to 550,000 clones, about 85% seen only once; the top ten take roughly 1.8%. Sequences were obtained from PBMCs or T cells enriched from blood (not recorded which). The receptors shown here come from a woman aged 18 to 35 with acute COVID-19.

The V and J genes are TRBV6-1 and TRBJ1-6, with D maybe TRBD1 (5 bases). The CDR3 has 16 residues. Germline CDR1 MNHNS, CDR2 SASEGT. V lost 0 bases to trimming and J lost 5 bases, with 11 bases between them. CDR3 region: CASSEAQTVNNSPLHF. For the CDR3, the DNA is TGTGCCAGCAGTGAAGCACAGACAGTTAATAATTCACCCCTCCACTTT.

The rearrangement links TRBV4-1 to TRBJ2-1; D is unresolved. CDR3 length: 17 residues. Germline V lookup: CDR1 MGHRA, CDR2 YSYEKL. V was shortened by 0 bases and J by 0 bases, with 12 bases between the two germline ends. CDR3 in amino acids: CASSQEGRPSSYNEQFF. Written as DNA, the CDR3 is TGCGCCAGCAGCCAAGAAGGCAGGCCGAGCTCCTACAATGAGCAGTTCTTC.

This chain links TRBV24-1 with TRBJ2-5; 7 bases are a match to TRBD2. The V gene end was trimmed by 3 bases and the J gene end by 5 bases; junction bases not matched to a gene: 8. Germline V gene lookup returns CDR1 KGHDR and CDR2 SFDVKD. CDR3 length: 15 residues. Written as DNA, the CDR3 is TGTGCCACCAGTGATGCTAAGGCGGGAGCGGAGACCCAGTACTTC. Residues: CATSDAKAGAETQYF.

The chain combines TRBV24-1 with TRBJ1-2; TRBD1 aligns across 9 bases. The V and J ends lost 3 bases and 4 bases, in that order; junction bases with no gene match: 5. Germline CDR1 KGHDR, CDR2 SFDVKD. The CDR3 extends over 15 amino acids. The CDR3 region is CATSDPTTGGYGYTF. In DNA form, the CDR3 reads TGTGCCACCAGTGATCCCACGACAGGGGGCTATGGCTACACCTTC.

CDR3 DNA: TGTGCCAGCAGCCGAGGACTAGCGGGTGCAGGGGAGCTGTTTTTT. Its translation is CASSRGLAGAGELFF. V and J are TRBV16 and TRBJ2-2; 11 bases fit TRBD2. In germline, CDR1 is KGHSY, CDR2 FQNENV. The CDR3 sequence is 15 residues long. Trimming removed 4 bases from V and 8 bases from J; junction bases left unmatched: 6.

This clone was seen more than once but under ten times. The chain is built from TRBV5-1 and TRBJ2-7; weak D call: TRBD2 (6 bases). This CDR3 is 15 amino acids long. V was cut by 0 bases and J by 3 bases, with 13 bases left in between. In germline, CDR1 is SGHRS, CDR2 YFSETQ. The CDR3 region has the DNA TGCGCCAGCAGCTTGGGGGTAACGGGGGACTACGAGCAGTACTTC. Translating it yields CASSLGVTGDYEQYF.

The chain carries TRBV27 and TRBJ1-1, with D tentatively TRBD1 (5 bases). Trimming shortened V by 5 bases and J by 12 bases, and 19 bases separated the two germline ends. The CDR3 runs to 13 residues. CDR1 MNHEY and CDR2 SMNVEV come from the germline V gene (reference sequence). For the CDR3, the DNA is TGTGCCAGCAGTCACCTCCAGGGAGGGGTGACTTTCTTT. It is translated as CASSHLQGGVTFF.

The chain uses TRBV11-2 and TRBJ1-6; D is uncertain. V lost 1 base and J lost 8, with 12 bases in between. CDR1 SGHAT and CDR2 FQNNGV come from the germline V gene. This CDR3 contains 15 residues. This chain's CDR3 is CASSLGRRGDSPLHF. CDR3 nucleotide sequence: TGTGCCAGCAGCTTAGGAAGGCGGGGTGATTCACCCCTCCACTTT.